Listed below are T cell receptor beta chains from one sample, sequenced in a study of cytomegalovirus exposure and HLA in healthy donors. TCRdb keeps only in-frame clones here, not all; method: immunoSEQ multiplex PCR. The data show about 180,000 clones, 85% seen once. The specimen was PBMCs. These receptor sequences come from a man aged 18-30 years in good health and CMV-seropositive. Both conserved end residues are part of each CDR3. The D gene is left open where the match is weak. Not all rows give a size; the values are once, few, many and, for expanded clones, a class.

CDR3 length | J gene | clone size | D gene | V gene | CDR3 DNA | CDR3 protein
16 | TRBJ2-3 | NA | TRBD2 | TRBV27 | TGTGCCAGCAGTATCCTCGCGGGGGGGGTCACAGATACGCAGTATTTT | CASSILAGGVTDTQYF
17 | TRBJ1-3 | NA | TRBD1 | TRBV25-1 | TGTGCCAGCACGCCGACCCGGGACAGGGATTCTGGAAACACCATATATTTT | CASTPTRDRDSGNTIYF
14 | TRBJ2-1 | NA | NA | TRBV28 | TGTGCCAGCAGTTTAGTAGTCCTTGGCAATGAGCAGTTCTTC | CASSLVVLGNEQFF
14 | TRBJ2-7 | NA | NA | TRBV7-9 | TGTGCCAGCGAAGGGGACTCCTTCTCCTACGAGCAGTACTTC | CASEGDSFSYEQYF
15 | TRBJ2-7 | many | NA | TRBV2 | TGTGCTAGCGGCATGATCCGACAGGTTACCTACGAGCAGTACTTC | CASGMIRQVTYEQYF
13 | TRBJ2-7 | few | NA | TRBV5-1 | TGCGCCAGCAGCTCGACCCCGCGCGGCGAGCAGTACTTC | CASSSTPRGEQYF
12 | TRBJ1-1 | NA | NA | TRBV27 | TGTGCCGTGGGGAGGCGTCGAACTGAAGCTTTCTTT | CAVGRRRTEAFF
13 | TRBJ2-1 | NA | NA | TRBV10-1 | TGCGCCAGTCGGGGGGGACAGCACAATGAGCAGTTCTTC | CASRGGQHNEQFF
14 | TRBJ1-2 | NA | NA | TRBV6-5 | TGTGCCAGCAGTTACGACAGTTTTAACTATGGCTACACCTTC | CASSYDSFNYGYTF
18 | TRBJ1-3 | NA | NA | TRBV11-2 | TGTGCCAGCAGCCCTAGGGCAGCCAGGGCGGCGTCTGGAAACACCATATATTTT | CASSPRAARAASGNTIYF
17 | TRBJ2-2 | NA | TRBD2 | TRBV19 | TGTGCCAGTAGTTTTTGGCTAGCGGGATCTAACACCGGGGAGCTGTTTTTT | CASSFWLAGSNTGELFF
14 | TRBJ2-7 | NA | TRBD1 | TRBV6-1 | TGTGCCAGCACCGGGGACAGGGAGGGCTACGAGCAGTACTTC | CASTGDREGYEQYF
15 | TRBJ2-7 | NA | NA | TRBV29-1 | TGCAGCGTTGAAAGGAGAGGGGGTGGCTCCTACGAGCAGTACTTC | CSVERRGGGSYEQYF
16 | TRBJ2-3 | NA | TRBD2 | TRBV11-1 | TGTGCCAGCAGCTCCCGGACTAGGTCTAGCACAGATACGCAGTATTTT | CASSSRTRSSTDTQYF
13 | TRBJ1-4 | NA | TRBD1 | TRBV2 | TGTGCCAGTAACCGGGACAGAAACGAAAAACTGTTTTTT | CASNRDRNEKLFF
16 | TRBJ1-6 | NA | NA | TRBV4-1 | TGCGCCAGCAGCCAAGGTGGAGGGGAAAGTAATTCACCCCTCCACTTT | CASSQGGGESNSPLHF
15 | TRBJ2-1 | NA | TRBD2 | TRBV27 | TGTGCCAGCAGCAACGTGCTAGCGGGAGCGGTTGAGCAGTTCTTC | CASSNVLAGAVEQFF
19 | TRBJ2-3 | once | TRBD2 | TRBV5-4 | TGTGCCAGCAGCCCTTCCGGACTAGCGGGCCTAACGAGCACAGATACGCAGTATTTT | CASSPSGLAGLTSTDTQYF
11 | TRBJ1-1 | NA | TRBD1 | TRBV28 | TGTCGAGTAGGGACAGAGCCTGAAGCTTTCTTT | CRVGTEPEAFF
16 | TRBJ1-1 | NA | NA | TRBV6-1 | TGTGCCAGCAGTGAAATCGCAACAGGGCTGAACACTGAAGCTTTCTTT | CASSEIATGLNTEAFF
14 | TRBJ2-2 | few | NA | TRBV25-1 | TGTGCCAGCAGTGACCCTGGGCAAACCGGGGAGCTGTTTTTT | CASSDPGQTGELFF
15 | TRBJ2-7 | NA | TRBD1 | TRBV6-5 | TGTGCCAGCAGTTACTGGACAGGGGGCGACGACGAGCAGTACTTC | CASSYWTGGDDEQYF
13 | TRBJ2-7 | NA | NA | TRBV6-6 | TGTGCCAGCAGTTATATTAGGGGGAACGAGCAGTACTTC | CASSYIRGNEQYF
14 | TRBJ2-4 | NA | NA | TRBV10-3 | TGTGCCATCAGTGACGGAGGGGGCAAGGACATTCAGTACTTC | CAISDGGGKDIQYF
13 | TRBJ2-3 | few | NA | TRBV28 | TGTGCCAGCCTGGCAGGGGCGGGTGGTACGCAGTATTTT | CASLAGAGGTQYF
13 | TRBJ2-5 | NA | NA | TRBV2 | TGTGCCAGCAGTGAAACCCCCGGGGAGACCCAGTACTTC | CASSETPGETQYF
17 | TRBJ2-2 | NA | TRBD2 | TRBV9 | TGTGCCAGCAGCGTCGCGGGGGGGCAATCTTACACCGGGGAGCTGTTTTTT | CASSVAGGQSYTGELFF
14 | TRBJ2-3 | once | NA | TRBV7-2 | TGTGCCAGCAGCTCGGGACACCACACAGATACGCAGTATTTT | CASSSGHHTDTQYF
19 | TRBJ2-4 | once | TRBD2 | TRBV5-1 | TGCGCCAGCAGCTACCGGACTAGCGGCGGGGTAGGGGCCAAAAACATTCAGTACTTC | CASSYRTSGGVGAKNIQYF
13 | TRBJ1-2 | NA | TRBD1 | TRBV29-1 | TGCAGCGTTATACAGGGGGGAGGCTATGGCTACACCTTC | CSVIQGGGYGYTF
15 | TRBJ2-1 | NA | NA | TRBV27 | TGTGCCAGCAGCCTGGGTTCTAGCCACTACAATGAGCAGTTCTTC | CASSLGSSHYNEQFF
14 | TRBJ2-1 | NA | TRBD1 | TRBV2 | TGTGCCCATTACGGGACAGGGGAGAGGAATGAGCAGTTCTTC | CAHYGTGERNEQFF
16 | TRBJ2-7 | NA | TRBD1 | TRBV6-1 | TGTGCCAGCAGTGAGCTATTACCCGGGACAGGGGGCGAGCAGTACTTC | CASSELLPGTGGEQYF
12 | TRBJ2-3 | NA | NA | TRBV18 | TGTGCCAGCTCAACCGGAGGGGATACGCAGTATTTT | CASSTGGDTQYF
14 | TRBJ2-5 | NA | NA | TRBV7-9 | TGTGCCAGCAGCTTGGTGACAGGACAAGAGACCCAGTACTTC | CASSLVTGQETQYF
16 | TRBJ2-7 | NA | TRBD1 | TRBV6-4 | TGTGCCAGCAGTGACTCGATCCCGGACAGGGCCTACGAGCAGTACTTC | CASSDSIPDRAYEQYF
16 | TRBJ2-7 | NA | TRBD2 | TRBV10-2 | TGCGCCAGCAGTGACCCTCTAGCGGGGGGGTTATACGAGCAGTACTTC | CASSDPLAGGLYEQYF
15 | TRBJ1-5 | NA | NA | TRBV27 | TGTGCCAGCAGTTCTGGGGCGCCCGGCAATCAGCCCCAGCATTTT | CASSSGAPGNQPQHF
14 | TRBJ2-1 | NA | TRBD2 | TRBV6-1 | TGTGCCAGCAGTACTAGCGGGATGTACAATGAGCAGTTCTTC | CASSTSGMYNEQFF
17 | TRBJ1-5 | NA | NA | TRBV2 | TGTGCCAGCAGTGGGAGAGGGAACCTCTATAGCAATCAGCCCCAGCATTTT | CASSGRGNLYSNQPQHF
15 | TRBJ1-5 | NA | NA | TRBV7-2 | TGTGCCAGCAGCTTAGTCCCGGGGAGCAATCAGCCCCAGCATTTT | CASSLVPGSNQPQHF